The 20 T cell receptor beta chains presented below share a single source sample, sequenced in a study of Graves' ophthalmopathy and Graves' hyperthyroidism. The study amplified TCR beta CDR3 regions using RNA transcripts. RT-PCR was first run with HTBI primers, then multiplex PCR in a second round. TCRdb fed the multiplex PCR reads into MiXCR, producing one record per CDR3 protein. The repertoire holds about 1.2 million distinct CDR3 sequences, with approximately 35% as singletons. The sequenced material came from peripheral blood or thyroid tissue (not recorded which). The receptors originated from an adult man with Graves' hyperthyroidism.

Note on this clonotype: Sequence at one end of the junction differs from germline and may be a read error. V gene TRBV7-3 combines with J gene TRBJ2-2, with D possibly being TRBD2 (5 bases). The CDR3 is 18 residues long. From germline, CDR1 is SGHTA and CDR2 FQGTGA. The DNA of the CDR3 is TGTGCCAGCAGCTTAAAGGCCACCCCGAGCGCGAACACCGGGGAGCCGTTTTTT. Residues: CASSLKATPSANTGEPFF. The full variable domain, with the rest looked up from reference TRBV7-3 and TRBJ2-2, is GAGVSQTPSNKVTEKGKYVELRCDPISGHTALYWYRQSLGQGPEFLIYFQGTGAADDSGLPNDRFFAVRPEGSVSTLKIQRTERGDSAVYLCASSLKATPSANTGEPFFGEGSRLTVL.

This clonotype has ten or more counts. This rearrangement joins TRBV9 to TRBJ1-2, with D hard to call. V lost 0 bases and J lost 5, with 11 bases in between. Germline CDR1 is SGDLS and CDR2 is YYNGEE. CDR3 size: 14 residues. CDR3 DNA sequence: TGTGCCAGCAGCGTAGGAGATTCGGGGTATGGCTACACCTTC. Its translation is CASSVGDSGYGYTF.

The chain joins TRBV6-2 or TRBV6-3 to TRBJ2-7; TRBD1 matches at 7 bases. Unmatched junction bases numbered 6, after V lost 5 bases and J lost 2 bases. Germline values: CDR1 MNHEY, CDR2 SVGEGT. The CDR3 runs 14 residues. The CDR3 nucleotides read TGTGCCAGCAGTGAACAGGGGATCACCTACGAGCAGTACTTC. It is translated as CASSEQGITYEQYF.

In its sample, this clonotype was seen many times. The CDR3 coding sequence is TGCGCCAGCAGCTTGGAGGGGATGGGTGGCTACACCTTC. Translating gives CASSLEGMGGYTF. V gene TRBV5-1 combines with J gene TRBJ1-2; tentative D call: TRBD1 (5 bases). V was shortened by 0 bases and J by 7 bases, with 10 bases between the two germline ends. The CDR3 is made up of 13 amino acids. The germline V gene has CDR1 SGHRS and CDR2 YFSETQ.

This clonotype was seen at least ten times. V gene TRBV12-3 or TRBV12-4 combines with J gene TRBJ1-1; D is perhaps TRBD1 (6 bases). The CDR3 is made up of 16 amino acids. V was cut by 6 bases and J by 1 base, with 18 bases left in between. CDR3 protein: CASSRTLGGANTEAFF. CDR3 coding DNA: TGTGCCAGCAGCCGTACGCTAGGGGGGGCGAACACTGAAGCTTTCTTT.

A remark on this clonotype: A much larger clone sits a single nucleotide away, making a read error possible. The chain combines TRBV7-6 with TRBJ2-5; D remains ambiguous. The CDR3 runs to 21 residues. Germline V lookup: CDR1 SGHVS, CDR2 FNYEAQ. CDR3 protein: CASSLAEITPGPGLSQATQYF. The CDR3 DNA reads TGTGCCAGCAGCTTAGCGGAAATCACGCCCGGACCCGGGCTGTCTCAAGCGACCCAGTACTTC.

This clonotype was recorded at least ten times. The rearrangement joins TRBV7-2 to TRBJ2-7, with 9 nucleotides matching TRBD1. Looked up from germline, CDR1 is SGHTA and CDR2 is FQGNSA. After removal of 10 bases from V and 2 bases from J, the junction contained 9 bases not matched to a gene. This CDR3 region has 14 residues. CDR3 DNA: TGTGCCACGAAACAACAGGGGGCGGCCTACGAGCAGTACTTC. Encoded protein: CATKQQGAAYEQYF.

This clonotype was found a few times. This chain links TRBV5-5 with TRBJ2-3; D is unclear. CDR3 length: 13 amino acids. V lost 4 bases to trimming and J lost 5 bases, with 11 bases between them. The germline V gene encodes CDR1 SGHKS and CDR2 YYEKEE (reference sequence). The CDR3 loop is CASSRAVGDTQYF. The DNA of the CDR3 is TGTGCCAGCAGCCGGGCGGTGGGAGATACGCAGTATTTT.

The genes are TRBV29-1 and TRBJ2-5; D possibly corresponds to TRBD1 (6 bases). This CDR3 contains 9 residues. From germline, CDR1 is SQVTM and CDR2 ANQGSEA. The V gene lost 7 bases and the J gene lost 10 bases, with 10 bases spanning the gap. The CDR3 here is CSAGQIQYF. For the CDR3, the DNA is TGCAGCGCTGGACAGATCCAGTACTTC. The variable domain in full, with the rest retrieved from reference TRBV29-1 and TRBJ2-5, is SAVISQKPSRDICQRGTSLTIQCQVDSQVTMMFWYRQQPGQSLTLIATANQGSEATYESGFVIDKFPISRPNLTFSTLTVSNMSPEDSSIYLCSAGQIQYFGPGTRLLVL.

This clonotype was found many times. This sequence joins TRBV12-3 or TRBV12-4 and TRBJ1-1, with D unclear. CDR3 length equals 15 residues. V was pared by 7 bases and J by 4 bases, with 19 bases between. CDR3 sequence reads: CASTFGSRAGTEAFF. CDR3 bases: TGTGCCAGCACTTTCGGCTCACGCGCCGGCACTGAAGCTTTCTTT.

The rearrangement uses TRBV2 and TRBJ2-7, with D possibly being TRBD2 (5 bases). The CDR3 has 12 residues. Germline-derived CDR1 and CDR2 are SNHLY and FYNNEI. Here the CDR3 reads CARRQEAYEQYF. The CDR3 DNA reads TGTGCTAGAAGGCAGGAGGCCTACGAGCAGTACTTC.

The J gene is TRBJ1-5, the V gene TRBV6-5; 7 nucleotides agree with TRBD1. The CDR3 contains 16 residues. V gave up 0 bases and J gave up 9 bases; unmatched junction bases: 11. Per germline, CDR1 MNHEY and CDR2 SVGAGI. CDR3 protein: CASSYSGDSGLWPQHF. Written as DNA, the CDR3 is TGTGCCAGCAGTTACTCCGGGGACAGTGGACTTTGGCCCCAGCATTTT.

CDR3 bases: TGTGCCAGCAGCGCGTCGGGGACAGGGGGGGATCAGCCCCAGCATTTT. This translates into CASSASGTGGDQPQHF. The chain links TRBV9 to TRBJ1-5; 11 bases align to TRBD1. This CDR3 spans 16 amino acids. Germline CDR1 is SGDLS and CDR2 is YYNGEE. Losses at the gene ends were 3 bases for V and 5 bases for J; bases not matched to a gene: 7. The whole variable domain, filled in from reference TRBV9 and TRBJ1-5, reads DSGVTQTPKHLITATGQRVTLRCSPRSGDLSVYWYQQSLDQGLQFLIQYYNGEERAKGNILERFSAQQFPDLHSELNLSSLELGDSALYFCASSASGTGGDQPQHFGDGTRLSIL.

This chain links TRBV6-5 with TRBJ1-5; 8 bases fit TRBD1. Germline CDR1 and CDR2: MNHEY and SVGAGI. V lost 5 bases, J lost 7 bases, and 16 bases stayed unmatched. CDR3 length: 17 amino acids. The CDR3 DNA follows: TGTGCCAGCAGTCCACTAATTCGGACAGGGTTTGGGCAGCCCCAGCATTTT. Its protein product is CASSPLIRTGFGQPQHF.

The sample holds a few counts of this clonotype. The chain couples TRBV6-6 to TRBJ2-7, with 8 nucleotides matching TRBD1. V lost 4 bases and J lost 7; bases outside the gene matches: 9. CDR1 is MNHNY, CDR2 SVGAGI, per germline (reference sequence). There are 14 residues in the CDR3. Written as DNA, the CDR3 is TGTGCCAGCAGTTCCATGGACAGGGCTCGAGAGCAGTACTTC. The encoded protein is CASSSMDRAREQYF.

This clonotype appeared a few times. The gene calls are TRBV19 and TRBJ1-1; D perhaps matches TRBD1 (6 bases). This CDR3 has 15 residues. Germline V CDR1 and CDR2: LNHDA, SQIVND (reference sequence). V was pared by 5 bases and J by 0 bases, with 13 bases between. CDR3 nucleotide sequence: TGTGCCAGTAGTCTTCGACAGGCGCTGAACACTGAAGCTTTCTTT. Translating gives CASSLRQALNTEAFF. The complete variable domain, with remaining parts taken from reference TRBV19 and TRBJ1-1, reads DGGITQSPKYLFRKEGQNVTLSCEQNLNHDAMYWYRQDPGQGLRLIYYSQIVNDFQKGDIAEGYSVSREKKESFPLTVTSAQKNPTAFYLCASSLRQALNTEAFFGQGTRLTVV.

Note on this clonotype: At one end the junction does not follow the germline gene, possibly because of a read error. Written as DNA, the CDR3 is TGTGCCAGCAGCAGAACATACGGGCAGTACTTC. Translated: CASSRTYGQYF. V and J are TRBV6-1 and TRBJ2-7, with D uncertain. CDR1 and CDR2 from the germline V gene are MNHNS and SASEGT. The CDR3 has 11 amino acids.

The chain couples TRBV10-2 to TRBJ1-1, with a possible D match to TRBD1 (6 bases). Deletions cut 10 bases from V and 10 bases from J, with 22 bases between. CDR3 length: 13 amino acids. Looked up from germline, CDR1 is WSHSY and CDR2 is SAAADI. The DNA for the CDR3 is TGCGCCACCGCGGACAGCGAACACCGGGGAGCTTTCTTT. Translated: CATADSEHRGAFF.

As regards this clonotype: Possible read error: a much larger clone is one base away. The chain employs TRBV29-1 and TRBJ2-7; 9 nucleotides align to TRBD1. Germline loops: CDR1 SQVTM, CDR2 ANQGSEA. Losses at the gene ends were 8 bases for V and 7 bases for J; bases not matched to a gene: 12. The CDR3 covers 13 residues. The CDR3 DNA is TGCAGCACCCGACAGGGGGTCATGGGTGAGCAGTACTTC. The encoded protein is CSTRQGVMGEQYF.

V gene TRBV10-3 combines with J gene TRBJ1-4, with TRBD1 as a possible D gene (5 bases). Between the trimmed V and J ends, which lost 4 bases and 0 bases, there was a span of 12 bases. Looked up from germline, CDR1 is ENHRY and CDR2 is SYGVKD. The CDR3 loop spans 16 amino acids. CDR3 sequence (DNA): TGTGCCATCAGTGTCCACCCGACAGCAACTAATGAAAAACTGTTTTTT. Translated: CAISVHPTATNEKLFF.